The 27 T cell receptor beta chains reported below all come from one sample, sequenced in a study of sequential checkpoint blockade in melanoma. Treatment denoted: randomized to nivolumab then ipilimumab (arm A) or the reverse (arm B). The assay was immunoSEQ multiplex PCR, and TCRdb's table has in-frame clones only and misses some. The profile covers some 20,000 clones, with around 75% appearing a single time and roughly 34% taken by the ten largest. The sample was CD8+ T cells sorted from blood (inferred from file names), taken from a patient given nivolumab and ipilimumab in sequence. These receptors were obtained from a human donor with melanoma.

The chain recombines TRBV5-5 with TRBJ2-7; the match to TRBD1 covers 10 bases. From germline, CDR1 is SGHKS and CDR2 YYEKEE (reference sequence). The CDR3 sequence is 15 residues long. Trimming at V came to 4 bases and at J to 7 bases, leaving 11 bases not matched to a gene. CDR3 loop: CASSVGTGVAREQYF. CDR3 bases: TGTGCCAGCAGCGTCGGGACAGGGGTTGCTAGGGAGCAGTACTTC.

The rearrangement links TRBV5-1 to TRBJ2-7, with 9 bases aligning to TRBD2. The CDR3 covers 16 residues. From germline, CDR1 is SGHRS and CDR2 YFSETQ. Unmatched junction bases numbered 13, after V lost 2 bases and J lost 7 bases. The CDR3 region is CASSFYTRTSAGEQYF. As DNA, the CDR3 is TGCGCCAGCAGCTTTTATACCAGGACTAGCGCTGGGGAGCAGTACTTC.

CDR3 coding DNA: TGTGCCTGGAGTGGGCAGGAGCAGTACTTC. This gives the protein CAWSGQEQYF. The J gene is TRBJ2-7, the V gene TRBV30; D is undetermined. Trimming took 1 base from V and 7 from J, leaving 5 bases between them. This CDR3 contains 10 residues. Per the germline V gene, CDR1 is GTSNPN and CDR2 is SVGIG (reference sequence).

Concerning this clone: Relative to the germline gene, one junction end is altered; a read error may explain this. The V and J genes are TRBV5-6 and TRBJ2-7, with D tentatively TRBD2 (5 bases). Germline V CDR1 and CDR2: SGHDT, YYEEEE. This CDR3 is built from 14 residues. CDR3: CASQSRAKPYGQYF. The CDR3 bases are TGTGCCAGCCAATCGAGGGCGAAACCGTACGGGCAGTACTTC.

The chain couples TRBV28 to TRBJ2-7; D gene unclear. Germline CDR1 and CDR2: MDHEN and SYDVKM. The germline V and J ends were trimmed by 5 bases and 7 bases, with 9 bases remaining between them. This CDR3 is 11 amino acids long. In DNA, the CDR3 is TGTGCCAGCAGTCACCAGGTTGAGCAGTACTTC. Translation: CASSHQVEQYF.

V usage is TRBV11-2 and J usage is TRBJ1-2; the D is unclear. Germline-derived CDR1 and CDR2 are SGHAT and FQNNGV. This CDR3 contains 14 residues. Deletions cut 1 base from V and 4 bases from J, with 10 bases between. The CDR3 region is CASSLVGGSYGYTF. The CDR3 nucleotides are TGTGCCAGCAGCTTAGTCGGAGGGAGCTATGGCTACACCTTC.

This sequence joins TRBV4-2 and TRBJ1-2; TRBD1 is a possible D gene (6 bases). The CDR3 runs to 16 residues. The V gene lost 3 bases and the J gene lost 8 bases, with 22 bases spanning the gap. Germline lookup yields CDR1 LGHNA and CDR2 YNFKEQ. The CDR3 DNA follows: TGTGCCAGCAGCCATACGAAAGGGGGGGGGACGCCGGGCTACACCTTC. Translation gives CASSHTKGGGTPGYTF.

The chain combines TRBV6-1 with TRBJ1-2; 11 nucleotides line up with TRBD1. The trim removed 1 base at V and 1 base at J, leaving 5 bases unmatched. Germline V gene data show CDR1 as MNHNS and CDR2 as SASEGT. The CDR3 has 17 amino acids. The CDR3 spells CASSEGWTGGRNYGYTF. For the CDR3, the DNA is TGTGCCAGCAGTGAAGGTTGGACAGGGGGCCGTAACTATGGCTACACCTTC.

J is TRBJ2-7 and V is TRBV4-1; D remains ambiguous. Trimming stripped 0 bases from V and 4 bases from J, with 10 bases between. This CDR3 is 14 amino acids long. Germline V gene data show CDR1 as MGHRA and CDR2 as YSYEKL. CDR3 bases: TGCGCCAGCAGCCAAGATTTGGGCCCTTACGAGCAGTACTTC. Translated: CASSQDLGPYEQYF.

The chain couples TRBV27 to TRBJ1-2, with TRBD1 identical over 10 bases. Germline trimming cut 4 bases from V and 9 bases from J; bases unmatched to any gene: 17. The CDR3 has 17 amino acids. Germline CDR1 and CDR2: MNHEY and SMNVEV (reference sequence). This chain's CDR3 is CASSSFIQPGQGLCYTF. The CDR3 DNA reads as TGTGCCAGCAGTTCCTTCATCCAACCGGGACAGGGGTTATGCTACACCTTC.

The J gene is TRBJ1-3, the V gene TRBV29-1; unclear D gene. V lost 6 bases and J lost 1, with 13 bases in between. Germline values: CDR1 SQVTM, CDR2 ANQGSEA. This CDR3 is 14 amino acids long. The CDR3 nucleotides are TGCAGCGTGGTTTGGGAGGCGTCTGGAAACACCATATATTTT. Amino acid sequence: CSVVWEASGNTIYF.

The J gene is TRBJ1-1, the V gene TRBV5-4; no firm D call. Germline V CDR1 and CDR2: SGHNT, YYREEE (reference sequence). This CDR3 is 16 amino acids long. Trimming cost V 0 bases and J 0 bases, with 12 bases left between them. The CDR3 here is CASSLGTPSMNTEAFF. The CDR3 region has the DNA TGTGCCAGCAGCTTGGGAACTCCTTCCATGAACACTGAAGCTTTCTTT. Using reference TRBV5-4 and TRBJ1-1 for the parts outside the CDR3, the full variable domain is ETGVTQSPTHLIKTRGQQVTLRCSSQSGHNTVSWYQQALGQGPQFIFQYYREEENGRGNFPPRFSGLQFPNYSSELNVNALELDDSALYLCASSLGTPSMNTEAFFGQGTRLTVV.

The gene calls are TRBV29-1 and TRBJ1-2; D gene ambiguous. The CDR3 is made up of 13 amino acids. V was shortened by 3 bases and J by 0 bases, with 8 bases between the two germline ends. Looked up from germline, CDR1 is SQVTM and CDR2 is ANQGSEA. The CDR3 region has the DNA TGCAGCGTTGATGAGGGATCTAACTATGGCTACACCTTC. This translates into CSVDEGSNYGYTF.

This clone was counted once. The chain carries TRBV28 and TRBJ2-7, with D possibly TRBD2 on 5 matching bases. Per the germline V gene, CDR1 is MDHEN and CDR2 is SYDVKM. Trimming left V 11 bases short and J 0 bases short, with 14 bases between. The CDR3 covers 13 residues. CDR3 DNA sequence: TGTGCCGTACGGACGGGGAACTCCTACGAGCAGTACTTC. Protein: CAVRTGNSYEQYF.

This clone was counted between two and nine times. The chain is built from TRBV6-1 and TRBJ2-7; no clear D gene. This CDR3 has 14 residues. V was shortened by 4 bases and J by 1 base, with 11 bases between the two germline ends. Germline assignment: CDR1 MNHNS and CDR2 SASEGT. CDR3 protein: CASSALVRSYEQYF. CDR3 sequence (DNA): TGTGCCAGCAGTGCCCTAGTTCGGTCCTACGAGCAGTACTTC.

This chain links TRBV7-8 with TRBJ2-7, with D tentatively TRBD2 (5 bases). V was pared by 3 bases and J by 3 bases, with 12 bases between. Looked up from germline, CDR1 is SGHVS and CDR2 is FQNEAQ. The CDR3 runs 14 residues. The DNA of the CDR3 is TGTGCCAGCAGCTTGGAGGCAGGCCACTACGAGCAGTACTTC. Its protein product is CASSLEAGHYEQYF. Full variable domain (missing parts from reference TRBV7-8 and TRBJ2-7): GAGVSQSPRYKVAKRGQDVALRCDPISGHVSLFWYQQALGQGPEFLTYFQNEAQLDKSGLPSDRFFAERPEGSVSTLKIQRTQQEDSAVYLCASSLEAGHYEQYFGPGTRLTVT.

The chain uses TRBV2 and TRBJ2-7; D perhaps matches TRBD2 (6 bases). The CDR3 totals 13 residues. Germline CDR1 and CDR2: SNHLY and FYNNEI. The ends were cut back, 5 bases at V and 3 bases at J, with 11 bases in the middle. The chain's CDR3 is CASSRDSFYEQYF. CDR3 coding DNA: TGTGCCAGCAGTAGGGACTCCTTCTACGAGCAGTACTTC.

The chain links TRBV9 to TRBJ2-5; D remains unclear. The J call may be in error: the DNA end matches TRBJ2-7 better. The germline V gene has CDR1 SGDLS and CDR2 YYNGEE. The CDR3 runs to 14 residues. The CDR3 region is CASSVGGRPNEQYF. For the CDR3, the DNA is TGTGCCAGCAGCGTAGGTGGCAGGCCTAACGAGCAGTACTTC.

The chain couples TRBV19 to TRBJ1-2; the D gene is possibly TRBD1 (5 bases). The CDR3 consists of 13 residues. Germline loops: CDR1 LNHDA, CDR2 SQIVND (reference sequence). Trimming removed 7 bases from V and 3 bases from J, with 12 bases in between. The CDR3 here is CASTFGGDYGYTF. Here the CDR3 DNA reads TGTGCCAGTACCTTCGGGGGAGACTATGGCTACACCTTC.

The chain couples TRBV10-3 to TRBJ2-7; 10 bases agree with TRBD1. CDR1 is ENHRY, CDR2 SYGVKD, per germline. The V and J ends lost 8 bases and 2 bases, in that order; junction bases with no gene match: 9. The CDR3 covers 15 residues. CDR3 DNA: TGTGCCATCGGGGGCCGGGACAGGGGAACCTACGAGCAGTACTTC. Residues: CAIGGRDRGTYEQYF.

The rearrangement uses TRBV19 and TRBJ2-7, with D perhaps TRBD1 (5 bases). Deletions cut 9 bases from V and 4 bases from J, with 16 bases between. This CDR3 contains 13 residues. From germline, CDR1 is LNHDA and CDR2 SQIVND (reference sequence). This chain's CDR3 is CASRRTTAYEQYF. The DNA for the CDR3 is TGTGCCAGCAGGCGGACGACAGCATACGAGCAGTACTTC.

On this clone itself: Relative to the germline gene, one junction end is altered; a read error may explain this. CDR3 sequence (DNA): TGTGCCAGCGGCACAGGGAACCCCCCGGACTTC. It translates to CASGTGNPPDF. V gene TRBV6-5 combines with J gene TRBJ2-7; D perhaps matches TRBD1 (6 bases). CDR3 length: 11 residues. Per the germline V gene, CDR1 is MNHEY and CDR2 is SVGAGI.

This clone was seen only a few times. V usage is TRBV13 and J usage is TRBJ2-7, with D possibly matching TRBD1 (6 bases). Germline values: CDR1 PRHDT, CDR2 FYEKMQ (reference sequence). Trimming shortened V by 5 bases and J by 3 bases, and 14 bases separated the two germline ends. The CDR3 covers 14 residues. In DNA form, the CDR3 reads TGTGCCAGCAGCCCGCGGACAGAGAGCTACGAGCAGTACTTC. It yields the protein CASSPRTESYEQYF.

This chain links TRBV6-5 with TRBJ2-7, with D tentatively TRBD1 (5 bases). The CDR3 is 12 residues long. Germline CDR1 and CDR2: MNHEY and SVGAGI. Between the trimmed V and J ends, which lost 6 bases and 4 bases, there was a span of 10 bases. CDR3: CASSPRQYEQYF. The CDR3 bases are TGTGCCAGCAGCCCTAGACAGTACGAGCAGTACTTC.

The chain joins TRBV19 to TRBJ1-1, with D possibly matching TRBD1 (6 bases). Germline V lookup: CDR1 LNHDA, CDR2 SQIVND (reference sequence). The CDR3 is made up of 15 amino acids. V lost 3 bases and J lost 4, with 15 bases in between. For the CDR3, the DNA is TGTGCCAGTAGTATCGGGGGAGGGGGGACCACTGAAGCTTTCTTT. As protein: CASSIGGGGTTEAFF.

A single count supports this clone. This chain joins TRBV2 and TRBJ1-5; 9 bases agree with TRBD1. The ends lost 6 bases at V and 6 bases at J; junction bases unmatched: 12. This CDR3 comprises 16 residues. Germline V lookup: CDR1 SNHLY, CDR2 FYNNEI. CDR3 sequence reads: CASSDFQTGGRQPQHF. Written as DNA, the CDR3 is TGTGCCAGCAGCGATTTCCAAACAGGGGGCCGTCAGCCCCAGCATTTT.

The chain couples TRBV28 to TRBJ1-5, with 7 positions matching TRBD1. This CDR3 has 15 residues. V lost 6 bases and J lost 0; bases outside the gene matches: 5. Germline CDR1 and CDR2: MDHEN and SYDVKM. As DNA, the CDR3 is TGTGCCAGCAGCACTACAGGGGTTAGCAATCAGCCCCAGCATTTT. It translates to CASSTTGVSNQPQHF.